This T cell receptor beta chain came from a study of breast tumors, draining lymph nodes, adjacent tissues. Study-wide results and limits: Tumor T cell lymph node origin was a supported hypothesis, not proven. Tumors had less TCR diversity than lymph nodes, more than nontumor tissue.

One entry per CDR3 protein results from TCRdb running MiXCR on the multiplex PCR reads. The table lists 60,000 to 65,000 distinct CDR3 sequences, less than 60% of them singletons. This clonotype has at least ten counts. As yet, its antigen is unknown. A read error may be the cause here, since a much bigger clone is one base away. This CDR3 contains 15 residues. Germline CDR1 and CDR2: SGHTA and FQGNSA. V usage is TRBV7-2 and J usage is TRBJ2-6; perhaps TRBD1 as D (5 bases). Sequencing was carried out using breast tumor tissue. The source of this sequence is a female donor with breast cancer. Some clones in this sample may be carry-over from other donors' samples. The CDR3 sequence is CASSLAGSGANVLPF. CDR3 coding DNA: TGTGCCAGCAGCTTAGCAGGCTCTGGGGCCAACGTCCTGCCTTTC.